This T cell receptor beta chain stems from a study of Graves' ophthalmopathy and Graves' hyperthyroidism. Trimming pared 6 bases from V and 2 bases from J, leaving 16 bases between. This CDR3 has 15 residues. CDR1 and CDR2 from the germline V gene are LNHNV and YYDKDF (reference sequence). What supplied the PBMCs was approximately 10 ml of fresh peripheral blood. The study, taken as a whole, reports: The authors also found most expanded thyroid clonotypes above 0.001 frequency in blood. A model built from 13 signatures distinguished ophthalmopathy from stable hyperthyroidism with 87.88% sensitivity and approximately 81% specificity. The model flagged ophthalmopathy progression at roughly 70% sensitivity and 72% to 75% specificity.

Remarks on this clonotype: Its cognate antigen is unknown.

RNA transcripts served as template for amplifying TCR beta CDR3 sequences. HTBI-primed first-round RT-PCR preceded second-round multiplex PCR. TCRdb processed the multiplex PCR reads anew with MiXCR; each CDR3 protein has one entry. The sample comprises 600,000 to 700,000 distinct CDR3 sequences, under 50% of which are singletons, and roughly 3% rests with the top ten. The sample comprised peripheral blood. This TCR was sampled from an adult man with Graves' ophthalmopathy. The chain carries TRBV15 and TRBJ1-2; D perhaps matches TRBD1 (5 bases). The CDR3 reads CATRGRGRRNYGYTF. As DNA, the CDR3 is TGTGCCACCAGGGGAAGGGGCAGGCGGAACTATGGCTACACCTTC.